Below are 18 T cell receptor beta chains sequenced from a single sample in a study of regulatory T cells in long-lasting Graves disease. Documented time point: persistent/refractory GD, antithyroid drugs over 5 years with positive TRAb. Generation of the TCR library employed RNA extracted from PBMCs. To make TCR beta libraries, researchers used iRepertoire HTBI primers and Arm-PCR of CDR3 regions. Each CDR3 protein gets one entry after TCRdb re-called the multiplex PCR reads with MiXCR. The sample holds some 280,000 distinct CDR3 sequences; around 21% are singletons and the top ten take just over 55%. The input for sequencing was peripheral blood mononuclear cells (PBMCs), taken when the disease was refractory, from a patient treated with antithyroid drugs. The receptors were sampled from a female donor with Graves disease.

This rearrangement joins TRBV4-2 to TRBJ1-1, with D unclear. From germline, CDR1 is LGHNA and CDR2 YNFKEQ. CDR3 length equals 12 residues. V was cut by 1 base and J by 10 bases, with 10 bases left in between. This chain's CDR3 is CASSQGAGGAFF. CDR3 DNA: TGTGCCAGCAGCCAAGGAGCTGGTGGAGCTTTCTTT.

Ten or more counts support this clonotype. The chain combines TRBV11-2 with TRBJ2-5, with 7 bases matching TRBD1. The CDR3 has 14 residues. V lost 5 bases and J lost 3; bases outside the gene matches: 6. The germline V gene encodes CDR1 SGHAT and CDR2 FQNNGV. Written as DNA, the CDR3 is TGTGCCAGCAGCACCGGGACAGCTAAAGAGACCCAGTACTTC. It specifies CASSTGTAKETQYF.

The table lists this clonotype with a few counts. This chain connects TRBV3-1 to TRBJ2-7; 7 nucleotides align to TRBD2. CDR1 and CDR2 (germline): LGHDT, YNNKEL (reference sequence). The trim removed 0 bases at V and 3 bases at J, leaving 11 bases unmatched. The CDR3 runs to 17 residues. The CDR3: CASSQDFLASGFYEQYF. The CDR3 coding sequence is TGTGCCAGCAGCCAAGACTTCTTGGCTAGCGGATTCTACGAGCAGTACTTC.

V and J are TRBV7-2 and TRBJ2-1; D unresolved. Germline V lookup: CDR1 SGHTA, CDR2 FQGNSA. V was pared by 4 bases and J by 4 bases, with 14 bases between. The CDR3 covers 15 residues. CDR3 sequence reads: CASSSPLGAYNEQFF. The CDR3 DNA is TGTGCCAGCAGCTCGCCCTTGGGCGCGTACAATGAGCAGTTCTTC.

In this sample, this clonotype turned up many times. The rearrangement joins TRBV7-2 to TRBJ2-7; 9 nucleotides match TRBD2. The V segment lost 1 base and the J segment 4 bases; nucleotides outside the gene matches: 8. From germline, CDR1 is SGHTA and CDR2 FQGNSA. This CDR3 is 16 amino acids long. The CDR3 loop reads CASSLVSVAGAYEQYF. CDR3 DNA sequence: TGTGCCAGCAGCTTAGTTTCGGTAGCGGGAGCGTACGAGCAGTACTTC. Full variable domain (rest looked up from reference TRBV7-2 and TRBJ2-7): GAGVSQSPSNKVTEKGKDVELRCDPISGHTALYWYRQSLGQGLEFLIYFQGNSAPDKSGLPSDRFSAERTGGSVSTLTIQRTQQEDSAVYLCASSLVSVAGAYEQYFGPGTRLTVT.

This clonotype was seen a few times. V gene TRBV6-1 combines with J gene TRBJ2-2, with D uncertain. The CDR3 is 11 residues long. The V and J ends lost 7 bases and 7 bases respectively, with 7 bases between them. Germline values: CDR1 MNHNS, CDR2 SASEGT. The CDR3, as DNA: TGTGCCAGCACCGGATTCGGGGAGCTGTTTTTT. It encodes CASTGFGELFF.

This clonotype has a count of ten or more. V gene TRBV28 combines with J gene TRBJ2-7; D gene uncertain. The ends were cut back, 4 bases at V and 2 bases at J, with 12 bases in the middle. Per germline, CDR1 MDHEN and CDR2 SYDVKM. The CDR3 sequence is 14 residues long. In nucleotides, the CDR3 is TGTGCCAGCAGTTCCCATGAAACAGCCTACGAGCAGTACTTC. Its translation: CASSSHETAYEQYF.

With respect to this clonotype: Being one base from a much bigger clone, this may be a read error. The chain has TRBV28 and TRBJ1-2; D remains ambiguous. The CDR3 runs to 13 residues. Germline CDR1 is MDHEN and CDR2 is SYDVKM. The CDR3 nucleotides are TGTGCCAGCAGTTTAGAGCCTCTCTATGACTACACCTTC. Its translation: CASSLEPLYDYTF.

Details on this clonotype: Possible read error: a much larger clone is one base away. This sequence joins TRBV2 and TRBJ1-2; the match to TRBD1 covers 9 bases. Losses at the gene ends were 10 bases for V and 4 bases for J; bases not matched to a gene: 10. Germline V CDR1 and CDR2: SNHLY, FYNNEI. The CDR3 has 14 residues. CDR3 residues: CATAWDRDAYGYTF. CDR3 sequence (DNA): TGTGCCACCGCTTGGGACAGGGATGCCTATGGCTACACCTTC.

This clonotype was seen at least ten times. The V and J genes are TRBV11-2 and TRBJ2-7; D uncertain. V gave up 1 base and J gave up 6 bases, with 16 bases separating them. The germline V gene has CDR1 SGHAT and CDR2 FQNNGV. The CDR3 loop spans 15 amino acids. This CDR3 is CASSLVGGSVSEQYF. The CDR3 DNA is TGTGCCAGCAGCTTAGTTGGTGGCAGCGTAAGCGAGCAGTACTTC.

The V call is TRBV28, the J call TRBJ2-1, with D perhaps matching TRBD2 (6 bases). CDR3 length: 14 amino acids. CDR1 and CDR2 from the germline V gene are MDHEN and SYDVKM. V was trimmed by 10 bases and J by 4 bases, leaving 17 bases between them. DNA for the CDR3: TGTGCCACCTCCAAGCGGGTGATATACAATGAGCAGTTCTTC. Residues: CATSKRVIYNEQFF.

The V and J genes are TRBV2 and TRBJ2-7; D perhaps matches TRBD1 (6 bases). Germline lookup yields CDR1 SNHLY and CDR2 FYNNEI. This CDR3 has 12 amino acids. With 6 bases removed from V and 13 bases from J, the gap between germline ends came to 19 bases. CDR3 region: CASRPDQGSAYF. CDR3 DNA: TGTGCCAGCAGGCCTGACCAGGGGAGCGCCTACTTC.

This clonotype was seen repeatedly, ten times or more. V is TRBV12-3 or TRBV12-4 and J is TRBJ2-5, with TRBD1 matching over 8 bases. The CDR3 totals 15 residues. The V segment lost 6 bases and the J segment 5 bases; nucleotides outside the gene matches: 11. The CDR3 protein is CASSPSPGGGETQYF. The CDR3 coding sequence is TGTGCCAGCAGCCCGTCCCCAGGGGGCGGGGAGACCCAGTACTTC.

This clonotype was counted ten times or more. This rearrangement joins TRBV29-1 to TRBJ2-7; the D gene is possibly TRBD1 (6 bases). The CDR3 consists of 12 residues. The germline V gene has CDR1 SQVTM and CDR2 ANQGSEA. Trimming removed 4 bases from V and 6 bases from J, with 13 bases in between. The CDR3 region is CSVAGDPREQYF. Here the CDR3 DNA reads TGCAGCGTTGCAGGGGATCCTCGCGAGCAGTACTTC.

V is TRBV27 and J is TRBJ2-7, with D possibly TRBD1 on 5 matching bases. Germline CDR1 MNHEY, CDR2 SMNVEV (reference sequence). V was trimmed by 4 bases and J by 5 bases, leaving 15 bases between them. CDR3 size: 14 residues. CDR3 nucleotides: TGTGCCAGCAGTTCCGGCACGGTGGGGCACGAGCAGTACTTC. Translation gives CASSSGTVGHEQYF.

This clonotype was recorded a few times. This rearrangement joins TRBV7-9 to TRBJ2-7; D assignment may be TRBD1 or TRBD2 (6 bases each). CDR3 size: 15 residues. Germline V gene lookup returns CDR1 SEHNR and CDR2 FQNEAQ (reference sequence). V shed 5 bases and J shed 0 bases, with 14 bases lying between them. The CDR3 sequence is CASSPVQGLSYEQYF. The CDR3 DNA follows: TGTGCCAGCAGCCCCGTACAGGGACTCTCCTACGAGCAGTACTTC. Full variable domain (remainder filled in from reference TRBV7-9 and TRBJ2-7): DTGVSQNPRHKITKRGQNVTFRCDPISEHNRLYWYRQTLGQGPEFLTYFQNEAQLEKSRLLSDRFSAERPKGSFSTLEIQRTEQGDSAMYLCASSPVQGLSYEQYFGPGTRLTVT.

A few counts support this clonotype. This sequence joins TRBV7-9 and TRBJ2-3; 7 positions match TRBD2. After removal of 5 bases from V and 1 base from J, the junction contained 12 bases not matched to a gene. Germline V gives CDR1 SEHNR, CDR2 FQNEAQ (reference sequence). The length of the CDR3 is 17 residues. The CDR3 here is CASSPSQGGLGTDTQYF. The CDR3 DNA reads TGTGCCAGCAGCCCCAGCCAGGGAGGGTTGGGCACAGATACGCAGTATTTT.

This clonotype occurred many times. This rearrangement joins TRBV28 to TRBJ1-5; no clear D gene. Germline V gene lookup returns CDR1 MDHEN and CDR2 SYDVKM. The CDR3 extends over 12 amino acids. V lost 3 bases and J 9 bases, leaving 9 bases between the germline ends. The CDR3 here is CASSFQVRPQHF. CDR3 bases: TGTGCCAGCAGTTTCCAGGTTCGGCCCCAGCATTTT.